This TCR beta chain was captured in a study of long-term antiretroviral therapy in people with HIV. Trimming cost V 7 bases and J 3 bases; bases outside gene matches: 10. Germline V gene lookup returns CDR1 SGHKS and CDR2 YYEKEE (reference sequence). The CDR3 length is 15 residues. Study-level points and caveats: Diversity remained lower than transplant donor controls, even though it increased after ART.

Researchers report immunoSEQ v3.0 was run at survey level. Sequencing targeted roughly 35,000-50,000 T-cell genomes per sample. Here immunoSEQ multiplex PCR was the method, and the copy in TCRdb shows in-frame clones only, minus some. Among 40,000 or so clones listed, roughly four fifths were seen once. This clone showed up just once. The antigen is not known. No fewer than two post-ART and no fewer than one pre-ART PBMC samples existed for each donor. This sample comprised unsorted PBMCs, obtained 0.3 years after starting antiretroviral therapy. The V gene is TRBV5-5, the J gene TRBJ2-7; 10 bases map to TRBD2. The receptor comes from a man between 18 and 35 years old with HIV. The CDR3 region is CASGAGGPRGYEQYF. The CDR3 DNA follows: TGTGCCAGCGGAGCGGGAGGGCCTAGGGGCTACGAGCAGTACTTC.